Each of the 5 T cell receptor beta chains below was sequenced from the same sample in a study of shared clonotypes between healthy human individuals. Repertoires were generated with immunoSEQ multiplex PCR, while TCRdb's copy carries only in-frame clones and drops some. The profile shows some 900,000 clones, approximately 80% of them singletons. Sequenced input: memory CD4+ T cells sorted from blood. Documented subset: CD45RA-negative fraction. The receptors stem from a man aged 18 to 29 in good health.

The rearrangement links TRBV5-1 to TRBJ2-3, with 7 bases lining up with TRBD2. CDR3 size: 17 residues. Unmatched junction bases numbered 14, after V lost 3 bases and J lost 4 bases. Germline CDR1 SGHRS, CDR2 YFSETQ. In DNA, the CDR3 is TGCGCCAGCAGCTCGCAAACGGTCGGGGGGTTCCCAGATACGCAGTATTTT. Translated: CASSSQTVGGFPDTQYF.

This chain connects TRBV2 to TRBJ1-3; D unresolved. CDR3 size: 18 residues. The V gene lost 5 bases and the J gene lost 7 bases, with 27 bases spanning the gap. In germline, CDR1 is SNHLY, CDR2 FYNNEI. The CDR3 region has the DNA TGTGCCAGCAGTTTGGCAGGCGCCGTCTTGGCATCGGGGAACACCATATATTTT. It specifies CASSLAGAVLASGNTIYF.

This clone was seen a handful of times. Other nucleotide sequences from this sample produce the same CDR3. The chain's CDR3 is CASSPTGGGNQPQHF. CDR3 DNA: TGTGCCAGCTCACCGACAGGGGGCGGTAATCAGCCCCAGCATTTT. V and J are TRBV18 and TRBJ1-5; 10 nucleotides align to TRBD1. Trimming at V came to 3 bases and at J to 4 bases, leaving 3 bases not matched to a gene. This CDR3 is 15 amino acids long. The germline CDR1 and CDR2 sequences are KGHSH and LQKENI. The entire variable domain, with the rest obtained from reference TRBV18 and TRBJ1-5, is as follows: NAGVMQNPRHLVRRRGQEARLRCSPMKGHSHVYWYRQLPEEGLKFMVYLQKENIIDESGMPKERFSAEFPKEGPSILRIQQVVRGDSAAYFCASSPTGGGNQPQHFGDGTRLSIL.

The chain couples TRBV18 to TRBJ2-7; TRBD1 agrees at 7 bases. Germline V gene lookup returns CDR1 KGHSH and CDR2 LQKENI. This CDR3 region has 15 residues. V lost 0 bases, J lost 3 bases, and 5 bases stayed unmatched. This CDR3 is CASSPPLDRVYEQYF. The DNA for the CDR3 is TGTGCCAGCTCACCACCTTTAGACAGGGTCTACGAGCAGTACTTC.

Concerning this clone itself: This may be a read error, as it is one base from a much larger clone. The chain combines TRBV25-1 with TRBJ1-5; D remains unclear. The CDR3 length is 13 residues. CDR1 and CDR2 (germline): MGHDK, SYGVNS. V was cut by 3 bases and J by 0 bases, with 3 bases left in between. CDR3 in amino acids: CASSDDSNQPQHF. CDR3 DNA: TGTGCCAGCAGTGATGATAGCAATCAGCCCCAGCATTTT.